The 21 T cell receptor beta chains below were found in one sample sequenced in a study of T cell responses to AZD1222 COVID-19 vaccine. Data came from immunoSEQ multiplex PCR; TCRdb stores just in-frame clones and leaves some out. Altogether around 130,000 clones are present, 85% to 90% being singletons, with the ten largest covering approximately 3.3%. The starting material was peripheral blood, obtained on day 0 of AZD1222 vaccination. Receptors originate from an adult in good health.

The chain uses TRBV6-5 and TRBJ2-7, with D unresolved. V lost 6 bases and J lost 6, with 15 bases in between. The CDR3 has 13 amino acids. Per germline, CDR1 MNHEY and CDR2 SVGAGI. The CDR3 is CASSAISFGEQYF. The CDR3 nucleotides read TGTGCCAGCAGCGCTATTAGTTTTGGCGAGCAGTACTTC.

The rearrangement joins TRBV4-1 to TRBJ2-7; TRBD1 matches at 10 bases. Germline V CDR1 and CDR2: MGHRA, YSYEKL. This CDR3 is built from 15 residues. Losses at the gene ends were 3 bases for V and 2 bases for J; bases not matched to a gene: 4. DNA for the CDR3: TGCGCCAGCAGCCACAGACAGGGGGCTACCTACGAGCAGTACTTC. Translation gives CASSHRQGATYEQYF.

This chain links TRBV11-2 with TRBJ1-2; 8 bases fit TRBD1. V was pared by 1 base and J by 4 bases, with 2 bases of the junction left unmatched. The CDR3 totals 14 residues. From germline, CDR1 is SGHAT and CDR2 FQNNGV. In nucleotides, the CDR3 is TGTGCCAGCAGCTTAGTGGACAGGGCCTATGGCTACACCTTC. Residues: CASSLVDRAYGYTF.

The chain has TRBV28 and TRBJ2-2, with D uncertain. The germline V gene has CDR1 MDHEN and CDR2 SYDVKM. This CDR3 spans 12 amino acids. V gave up 3 bases and J gave up 5 bases, with 4 bases separating them. Here the CDR3 reads CASSLGTGELFF. The CDR3 coding sequence is TGTGCCAGCAGTTTGGGTACCGGGGAGCTGTTTTTT. The whole variable domain, remainder taken from reference TRBV28 and TRBJ2-2, is DVKVTQSSRYLVKRTGEKVFLECVQDMDHENMFWYRQDPGLGLRLIYFSYDVKMKEKGDIPEGYSVSREKKERFSLILESASTNQTSMYLCASSLGTGELFFGEGSRLTVL.

This clone turned up a few times. The chain is built from TRBV6-1 and TRBJ2-2, with D hard to call. This CDR3 contains 14 residues. CDR1 is MNHNS and CDR2 is SASEGT in the germline V gene. V was clipped by 2 bases and J by 6 bases, with 10 bases between them. CDR3 protein: CASSETLGAGELFF. For the CDR3, the DNA is TGTGCCAGCAGTGAAACCCTAGGCGCCGGGGAGCTGTTTTTT.

This chain links TRBV2 with TRBJ1-1, with 8 positions matching TRBD1. The CDR3 extends over 13 amino acids. Germline values: CDR1 SNHLY, CDR2 FYNNEI. The V and J ends lost 8 bases and 3 bases, in that order; junction bases with no gene match: 5. CDR3 sequence: CASGRTGYTEAFF. Written as DNA, the CDR3 is TGTGCCAGCGGACGGACAGGGTACACTGAAGCTTTCTTT. Combining the CDR3 with reference TRBV2 and TRBJ1-1 gives the whole variable domain EPEVTQTPSHQVTQMGQEVILRCVPISNHLYFYWYRQILGQKVEFLVSFYNNEISEKSEIFDDQFSVERPDGSNFTLKIRSTKLEDSAMYFCASGRTGYTEAFFGQGTRLTVV.

The V and J genes are TRBV24-1 and TRBJ2-5; TRBD1 matches 8 bases. There are 16 residues in the CDR3. The germline V gene has CDR1 KGHDR and CDR2 SFDVKD. With 4 bases clipped from V and 4 bases from J, the junction kept 10 bases outside the gene matches. DNA for the CDR3: TGTGCCACCAGTGAGGCCGGACAGGGTCGCCTAGAGACCCAGTACTTC. Translation gives CATSEAGQGRLETQYF.

The CDR3 reads CASRLVGRAYSYEQYF. The CDR3, as DNA: TGTGCAAGTCGCTTAGTTGGCAGAGCATACTCCTACGAGCAGTACTTC. The chain employs TRBV12-2 and TRBJ2-7. TRBV12-2 is annotated as a pseudogene. The CDR3 runs 16 residues.

J is TRBJ2-2 and V is TRBV4-3; D call uncertain. The CDR3 spans 15 residues. Between the trimmed V and J ends, which lost 3 bases and 2 bases, there was a span of 10 bases. Germline loops: CDR1 LGHNA, CDR2 YSLEER. This chain's CDR3 is CASSQEILNTGELFF. In DNA, the CDR3 is TGCGCCAGCAGCCAGGAAATTTTAAACACCGGGGAGCTGTTTTTT.

The rearrangement uses TRBV28 and TRBJ2-5; 15 bases match TRBD2. The CDR3 is 17 residues long. V was clipped by 4 bases and J by 3 bases; unmatched bases: 6. From germline, CDR1 is MDHEN and CDR2 SYDVKM. CDR3 DNA: TGTGCCAGCAGTTCCCCGAGGACTAGCGGGGGGGAAGAGACCCAGTACTTC. As protein: CASSSPRTSGGEETQYF.

The chain couples TRBV5-8 to TRBJ2-3; D remains unclear. Germline-derived CDR1 and CDR2 are SGHTS and YDEGEE. Trimming stripped 1 base from V and 3 bases from J, with 12 bases between. This CDR3 spans 15 amino acids. In nucleotides, the CDR3 is TGTGCCAGCAGCTTGTCCAGGTTCCTGACAGATACGCAGTATTTT. Translation gives CASSLSRFLTDTQYF.

This sequence joins TRBV7-2 and TRBJ1-1; a weak D match, TRBD1 (5 bases). V was pared by 5 bases and J by 7 bases, with 17 bases between. The CDR3 runs 14 residues. CDR1 SGHTA and CDR2 FQGNSA come from the germline V gene. The CDR3 is CASSRRDGRIEAFF. The CDR3 DNA sequence: TGTGCCAGCAGCCGCCGGGACGGCCGTATTGAAGCTTTCTTT. The whole variable domain, filled in from reference TRBV7-2 and TRBJ1-1, reads GAGVSQSPSNKVTEKGKDVELRCDPISGHTALYWYRQSLGQGLEFLIYFQGNSAPDKSGLPSDRFSAERTGGSVSTLTIQRTQQEDSAVYLCASSRRDGRIEAFFGQGTRLTVV.

J is TRBJ2-1 and V is TRBV5-8; possibly TRBD1 for D (6 bases). This CDR3 is built from 15 residues. CDR1 and CDR2 from the germline V gene are SGHTS and YDEGEE. The germline V and J ends were trimmed by 4 bases and 0 bases, with 11 bases remaining between them. The CDR3 protein is CASSQRGGSYNEQFF. The DNA of the CDR3 is TGTGCCAGCAGCCAGCGAGGGGGCTCCTACAATGAGCAGTTCTTC.

V is TRBV5-1 and J is TRBJ1-6, with D unclear. The germline CDR1 and CDR2 sequences are SGHRS and YFSETQ. CDR3 length equals 14 residues. V lost 4 bases to trimming and J lost 9 bases, with 14 bases between them. DNA of the CDR3: TGCGCCAGCAGCCCAGGCCAAAGTGGTTCACCCCTCCACTTT. Encoded protein: CASSPGQSGSPLHF.

In this sample, this clone turned up once. J is TRBJ1-2 and V is TRBV28, with a weak D call TRBD1 (5 bases). Germline CDR1 and CDR2: MDHEN and SYDVKM. Trimming stripped 5 bases from V and 2 bases from J, with 12 bases between. The CDR3 contains 14 residues. The CDR3 sequence is CASSRDGANYGYTF. In DNA, the CDR3 is TGTGCCAGCAGTCGGGACGGGGCAAACTATGGCTACACCTTC.

The rearrangement links TRBV7-2 to TRBJ1-2; the match to TRBD1 covers 8 bases. Germline V gives CDR1 SGHTA, CDR2 FQGNSA. This CDR3 spans 16 amino acids. The J segment lost 4 bases and the V segment lost 4 bases, leaving 11 bases of the junction unmatched. For the CDR3, the DNA is TGTGCCAGCAGCTCGTATGGTCCCGGGACAGGCTATGGCTACACCTTC. Its protein is CASSSYGPGTGYGYTF.

The count of this clone is one. The V and J genes are TRBV6-5 and TRBJ1-2, with D possibly being TRBD1 (5 bases). Trimming left V 4 bases short and J 2 bases short, with 8 bases between. CDR3 length: 13 amino acids. CDR1 and CDR2 (germline): MNHEY, SVGAGI. The CDR3: CASSLTENYGYTF. DNA of the CDR3: TGTGCCAGCAGTTTGACAGAGAACTATGGCTACACCTTC.

The V gene is TRBV5-4, the J gene TRBJ2-3; D gene unclear. The V and J ends lost 5 bases and 8 bases respectively, with 15 bases between them. Germline assignment: CDR1 SGHNT and CDR2 YYREEE (reference sequence). The CDR3 runs to 13 residues. The CDR3 loop reads CASRPEWALTQYF. The CDR3 nucleotides read TGTGCCAGCAGGCCCGAATGGGCCCTTACGCAGTATTTT.

Only one count was recorded for this clone. One end of the junction fails to match germline, which may point to a read error. CDR3 sequence: CSGIGTEAFF. The CDR3 nucleotides are TGTTCGGGCATCGGGACTGAAGCTTTCTTT. The V call is TRBV29-1, the J call TRBJ1-1; no clear D gene. Germline values: CDR1 SQVTM, CDR2 ANQGSEA. The CDR3 loop spans 10 amino acids.

This chain joins TRBV2 and TRBJ2-3; tentative D call: TRBD2 (5 bases). The CDR3 covers 15 residues. Trimming removed 4 bases from V and 2 bases from J, with 13 bases in between. The germline V gene encodes CDR1 SNHLY and CDR2 FYNNEI. CDR3 coding DNA: TGTGCCAGCAGTGGGCGGGCCTCACTCACAGATACGCAGTATTTT. It encodes CASSGRASLTDTQYF.

V is TRBV3-1 (or the pseudogene TRBV3-2) and J is TRBJ1-6; D is unresolved. V lost 2 bases and J lost 5, with 7 bases in between. CDR1 and CDR2 from the germline V gene are LGHDT and YNNKEL (reference sequence). This CDR3 spans 14 amino acids. CDR3 DNA: TGTGCCAGCAGCCAAAAAGGAGATAATTCACCCCTCCACTTT. Amino acids: CASSQKGDNSPLHF.